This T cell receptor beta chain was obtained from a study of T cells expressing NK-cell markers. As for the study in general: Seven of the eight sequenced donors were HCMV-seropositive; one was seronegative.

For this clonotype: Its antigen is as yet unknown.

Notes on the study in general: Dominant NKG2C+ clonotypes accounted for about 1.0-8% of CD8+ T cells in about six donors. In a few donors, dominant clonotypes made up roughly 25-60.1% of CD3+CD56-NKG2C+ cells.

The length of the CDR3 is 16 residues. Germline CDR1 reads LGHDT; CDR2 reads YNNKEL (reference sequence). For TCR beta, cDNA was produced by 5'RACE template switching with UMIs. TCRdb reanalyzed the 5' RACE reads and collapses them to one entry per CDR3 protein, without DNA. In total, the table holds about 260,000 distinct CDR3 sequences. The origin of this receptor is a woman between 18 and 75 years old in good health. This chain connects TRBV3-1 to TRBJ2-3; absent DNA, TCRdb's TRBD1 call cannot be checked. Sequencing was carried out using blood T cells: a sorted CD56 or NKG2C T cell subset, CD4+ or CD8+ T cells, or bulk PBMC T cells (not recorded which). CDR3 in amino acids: CASSQPQGQGTDTQYF.